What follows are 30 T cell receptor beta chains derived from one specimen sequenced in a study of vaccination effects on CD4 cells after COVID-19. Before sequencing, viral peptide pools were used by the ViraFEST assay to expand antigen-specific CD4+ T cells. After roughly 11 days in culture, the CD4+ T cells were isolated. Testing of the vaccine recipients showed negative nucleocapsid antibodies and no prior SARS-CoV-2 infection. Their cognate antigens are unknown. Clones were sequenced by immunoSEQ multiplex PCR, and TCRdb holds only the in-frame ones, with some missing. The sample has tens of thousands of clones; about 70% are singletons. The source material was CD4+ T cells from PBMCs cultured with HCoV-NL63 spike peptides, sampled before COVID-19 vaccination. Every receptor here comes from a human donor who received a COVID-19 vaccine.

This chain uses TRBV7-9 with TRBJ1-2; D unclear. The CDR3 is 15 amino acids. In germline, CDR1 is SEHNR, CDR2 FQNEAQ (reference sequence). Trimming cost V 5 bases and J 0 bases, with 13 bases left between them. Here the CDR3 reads CASSLPTVPNYGYTF. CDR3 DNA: TGTGCCAGCAGCCTACCGACGGTCCCTAACTATGGCTACACCTTC.

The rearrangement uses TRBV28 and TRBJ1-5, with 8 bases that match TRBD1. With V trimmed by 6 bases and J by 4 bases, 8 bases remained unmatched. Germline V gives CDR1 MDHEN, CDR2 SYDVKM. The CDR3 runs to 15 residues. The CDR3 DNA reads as TGTGCCAGCAGCTTAGACAGGGGTGGTAATCAGCCCCAGCATTTT. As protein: CASSLDRGGNQPQHF.

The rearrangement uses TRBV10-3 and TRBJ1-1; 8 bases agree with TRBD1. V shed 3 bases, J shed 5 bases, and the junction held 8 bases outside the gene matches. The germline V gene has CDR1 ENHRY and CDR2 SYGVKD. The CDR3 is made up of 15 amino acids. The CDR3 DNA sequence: TGTGCCATCAGTGATCTGGGACAGGCGAGGACTGAAGCTTTCTTT. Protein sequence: CAISDLGQARTEAFF.

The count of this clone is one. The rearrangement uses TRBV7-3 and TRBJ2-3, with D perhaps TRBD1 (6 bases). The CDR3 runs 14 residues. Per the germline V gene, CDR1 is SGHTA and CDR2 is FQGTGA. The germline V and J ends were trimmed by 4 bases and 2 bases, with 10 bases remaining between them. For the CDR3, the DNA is TGTGCCAGCAGCTCCGGACAGACCACAGATACGCAGTATTTT. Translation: CASSSGQTTDTQYF.

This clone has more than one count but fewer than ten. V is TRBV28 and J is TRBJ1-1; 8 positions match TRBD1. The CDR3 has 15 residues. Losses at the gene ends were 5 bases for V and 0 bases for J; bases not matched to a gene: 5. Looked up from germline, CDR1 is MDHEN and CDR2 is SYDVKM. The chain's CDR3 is CASSPRTGLNTEAFF. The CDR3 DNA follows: TGTGCCAGCAGTCCCCGGACAGGGTTGAACACTGAAGCTTTCTTT. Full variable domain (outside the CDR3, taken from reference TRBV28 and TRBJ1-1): DVKVTQSSRYLVKRTGEKVFLECVQDMDHENMFWYRQDPGLGLRLIYFSYDVKMKEKGDIPEGYSVSREKKERFSLILESASTNQTSMYLCASSPRTGLNTEAFFGQGTRLTVV.

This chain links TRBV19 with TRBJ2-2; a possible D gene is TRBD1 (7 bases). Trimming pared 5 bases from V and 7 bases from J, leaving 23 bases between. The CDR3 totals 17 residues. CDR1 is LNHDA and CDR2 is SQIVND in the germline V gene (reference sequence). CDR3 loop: CASSRNQGGSLIGELFF. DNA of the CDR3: TGTGCCAGTAGTCGAAATCAGGGGGGCTCCTTGATCGGGGAGCTGTTTTTT.

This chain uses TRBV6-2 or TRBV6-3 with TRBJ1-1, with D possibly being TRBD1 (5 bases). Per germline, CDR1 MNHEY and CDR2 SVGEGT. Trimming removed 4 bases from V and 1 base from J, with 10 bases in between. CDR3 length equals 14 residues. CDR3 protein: CASSWGRPNTEAFF. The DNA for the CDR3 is TGTGCCAGCAGTTGGGGCAGACCGAACACTGAAGCTTTCTTT.

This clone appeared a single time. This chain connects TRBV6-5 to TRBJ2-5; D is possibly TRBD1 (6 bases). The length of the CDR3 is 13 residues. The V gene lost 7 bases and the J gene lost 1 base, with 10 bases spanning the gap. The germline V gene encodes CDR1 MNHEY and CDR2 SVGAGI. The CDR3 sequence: CASTRDTQETQYF. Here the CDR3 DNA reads TGTGCCAGCACGAGGGACACCCAAGAGACCCAGTACTTC.

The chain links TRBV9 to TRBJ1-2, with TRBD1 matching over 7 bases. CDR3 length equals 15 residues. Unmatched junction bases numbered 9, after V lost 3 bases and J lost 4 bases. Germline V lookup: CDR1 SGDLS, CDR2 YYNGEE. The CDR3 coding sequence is TGTGCCAGCAGCGCCACAGGGGCGAGCGGCTATGGCTACACCTTC. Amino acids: CASSATGASGYGYTF.

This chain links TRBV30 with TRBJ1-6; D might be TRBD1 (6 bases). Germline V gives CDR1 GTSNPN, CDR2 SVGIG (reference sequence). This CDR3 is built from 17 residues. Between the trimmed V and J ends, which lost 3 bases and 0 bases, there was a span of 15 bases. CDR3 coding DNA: TGTGCCTGGAGGGCGCCAGGGGTGAGCTCCTATAATTCACCCCTCCACTTT. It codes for CAWRAPGVSSYNSPLHF.

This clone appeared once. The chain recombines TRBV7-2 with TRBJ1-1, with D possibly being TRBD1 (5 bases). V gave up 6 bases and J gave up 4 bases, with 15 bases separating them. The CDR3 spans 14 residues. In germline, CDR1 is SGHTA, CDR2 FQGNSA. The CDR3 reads CASSPERGFTEAFF. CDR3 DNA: TGTGCCAGCAGTCCAGAGAGGGGTTTCACTGAAGCTTTCTTT.

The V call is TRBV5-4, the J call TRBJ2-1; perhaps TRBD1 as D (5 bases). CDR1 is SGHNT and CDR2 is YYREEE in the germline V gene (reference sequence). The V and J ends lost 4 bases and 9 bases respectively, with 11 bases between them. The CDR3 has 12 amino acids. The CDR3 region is CASSTKQGEQFF. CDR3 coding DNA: TGTGCCAGCAGCACGAAGCAGGGTGAGCAGTTCTTC.

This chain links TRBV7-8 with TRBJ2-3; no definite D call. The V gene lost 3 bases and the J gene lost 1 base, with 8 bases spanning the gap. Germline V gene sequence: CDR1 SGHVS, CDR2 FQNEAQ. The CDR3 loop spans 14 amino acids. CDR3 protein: CASSFGGGTDTQYF. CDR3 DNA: TGTGCCAGCAGCTTCGGTGGAGGCACAGATACGCAGTATTTT.

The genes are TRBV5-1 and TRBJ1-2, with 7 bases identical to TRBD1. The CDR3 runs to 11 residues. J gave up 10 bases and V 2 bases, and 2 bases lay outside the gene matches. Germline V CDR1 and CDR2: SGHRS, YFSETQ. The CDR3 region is CASSFGQDYTF. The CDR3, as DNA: TGCGCCAGCAGCTTTGGACAGGACTACACCTTC.

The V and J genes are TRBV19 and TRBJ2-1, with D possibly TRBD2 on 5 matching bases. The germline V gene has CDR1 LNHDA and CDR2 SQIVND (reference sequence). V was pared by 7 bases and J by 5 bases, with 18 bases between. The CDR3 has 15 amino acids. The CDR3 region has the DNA TGTGCCAGTACATCCGGAACTAGATTAAACAATGAGCAGTTCTTC. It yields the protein CASTSGTRLNNEQFF.

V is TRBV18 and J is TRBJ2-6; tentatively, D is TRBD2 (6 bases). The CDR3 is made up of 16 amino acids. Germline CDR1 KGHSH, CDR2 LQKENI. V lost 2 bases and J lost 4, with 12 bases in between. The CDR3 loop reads CASSPTAGLGANVLTF. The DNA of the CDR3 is TGTGCCAGCTCACCAACGGCGGGGTTAGGGGCCAACGTCCTGACTTTC. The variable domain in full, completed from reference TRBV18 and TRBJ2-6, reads NAGVMQNPRHLVRRRGQEARLRCSPMKGHSHVYWYRQLPEEGLKFMVYLQKENIIDESGMPKERFSAEFPKEGPSILRIQQVVRGDSAAYFCASSPTAGLGANVLTFGAGSRLTVL.

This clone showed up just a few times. CDR3 amino acids: CASSLADLREQYV. DNA for the CDR3: TGTGCCAGCAGCTTAGCGGACTTAAGGGAGCAGTACGTC. The chain combines TRBV7-8 with TRBJ2-7; a weak D match, TRBD2 (5 bases). Between the trimmed V and J ends, which lost 0 bases and 7 bases, there was a span of 10 bases. CDR1 is SGHVS and CDR2 is FQNEAQ in the germline V gene. The CDR3 extends over 13 amino acids.

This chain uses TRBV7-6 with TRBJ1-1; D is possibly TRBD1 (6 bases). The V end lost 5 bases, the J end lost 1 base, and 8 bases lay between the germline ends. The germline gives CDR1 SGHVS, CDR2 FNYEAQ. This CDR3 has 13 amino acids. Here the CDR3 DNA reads TGTGCCAGCAGCAGACAGGAGAACACTGAAGCTTTCTTT. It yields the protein CASSRQENTEAFF. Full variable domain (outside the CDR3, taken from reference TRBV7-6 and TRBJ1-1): GAGVSQSPRYKVTKRGQDVALRCDPISGHVSLYWYRQALGQGPEFLTYFNYEAQQDKSGLPNDRFSAERPEGSISTLTIQRTEQRDSAMYRCASSRQENTEAFFGQGTRLTVV.

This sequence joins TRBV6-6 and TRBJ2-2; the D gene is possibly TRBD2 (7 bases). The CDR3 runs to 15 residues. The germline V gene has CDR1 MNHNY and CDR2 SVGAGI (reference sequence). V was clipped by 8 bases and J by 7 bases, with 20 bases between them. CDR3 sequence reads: CASRLGGGPGGELFF. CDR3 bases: TGTGCCAGCCGACTAGGGGGGGGTCCAGGCGGGGAGCTGTTTTTT.

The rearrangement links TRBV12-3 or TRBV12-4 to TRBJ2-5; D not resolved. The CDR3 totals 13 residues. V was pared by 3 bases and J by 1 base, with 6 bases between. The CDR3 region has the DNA TGTGCCAGCAGTTTTGATAGCCAAGAGACCCAGTACTTC. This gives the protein CASSFDSQETQYF.

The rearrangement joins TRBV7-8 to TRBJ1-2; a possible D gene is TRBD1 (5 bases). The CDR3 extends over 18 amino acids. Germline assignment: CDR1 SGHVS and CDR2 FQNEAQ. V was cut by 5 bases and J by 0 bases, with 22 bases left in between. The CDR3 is CASSRNLGQSPANYGYTF. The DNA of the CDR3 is TGTGCCAGCAGCCGGAATCTGGGGCAATCTCCAGCTAACTATGGCTACACCTTC.

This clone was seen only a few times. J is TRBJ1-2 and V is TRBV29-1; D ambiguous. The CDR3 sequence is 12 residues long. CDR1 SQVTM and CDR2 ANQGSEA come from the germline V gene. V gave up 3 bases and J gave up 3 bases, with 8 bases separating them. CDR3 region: CSVEVSYYGYTF. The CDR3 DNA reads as TGCAGCGTTGAGGTCTCATACTATGGCTACACCTTC.

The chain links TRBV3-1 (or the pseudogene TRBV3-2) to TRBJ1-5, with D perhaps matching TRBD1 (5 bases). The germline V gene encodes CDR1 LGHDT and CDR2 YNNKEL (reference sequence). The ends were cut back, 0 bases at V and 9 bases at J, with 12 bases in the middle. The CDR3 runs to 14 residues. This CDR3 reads CASSQERGGGPQHF. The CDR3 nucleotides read TGTGCCAGCAGCCAAGAACGCGGGGGGGGGCCCCAGCATTTT.

This CDR3 is CASSFRVSNEQFF. CDR3 coding DNA: TGCGCCAGCAGCTTTCGGGTTTCCAATGAGCAGTTCTTC. V and J are TRBV5-1 and TRBJ2-1, with unresolved D. Trimming took 2 bases from V and 6 from J, leaving 9 bases between them. Germline CDR1 is SGHRS and CDR2 is YFSETQ. This CDR3 contains 13 residues.

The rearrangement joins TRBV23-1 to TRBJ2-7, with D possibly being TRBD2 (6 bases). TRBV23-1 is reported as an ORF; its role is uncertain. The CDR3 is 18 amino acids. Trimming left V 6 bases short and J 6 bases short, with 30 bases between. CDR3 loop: CASRICVREEVVRSEQYV. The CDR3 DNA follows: TGCGCCAGCAGAATTTGTGTCAGGGAGGAAGTAGTAAGAAGCGAGCAGTACGTC.

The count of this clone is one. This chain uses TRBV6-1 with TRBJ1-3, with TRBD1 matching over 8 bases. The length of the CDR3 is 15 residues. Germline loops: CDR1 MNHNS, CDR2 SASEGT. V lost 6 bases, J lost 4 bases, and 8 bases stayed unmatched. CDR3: CASSLRQGSGNTIYF. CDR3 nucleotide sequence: TGTGCCAGCAGCCTCAGACAGGGGTCCGGAAACACCATATATTTT.

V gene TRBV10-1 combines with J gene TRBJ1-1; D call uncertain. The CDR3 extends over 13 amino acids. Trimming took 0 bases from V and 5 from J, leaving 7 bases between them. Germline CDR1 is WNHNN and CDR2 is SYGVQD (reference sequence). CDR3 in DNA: TGCGCCAGCAGTGAGTCGGTAGGGACTGAAGCTTTCTTT. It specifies CASSESVGTEAFF.

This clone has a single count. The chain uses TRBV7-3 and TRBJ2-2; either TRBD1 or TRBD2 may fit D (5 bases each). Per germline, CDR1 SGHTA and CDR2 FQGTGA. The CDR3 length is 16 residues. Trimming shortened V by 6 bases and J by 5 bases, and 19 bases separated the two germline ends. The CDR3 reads CASSMGRRAVTGELFF. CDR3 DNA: TGTGCCAGCAGTATGGGACGGCGCGCGGTTACCGGGGAGCTGTTTTTT.

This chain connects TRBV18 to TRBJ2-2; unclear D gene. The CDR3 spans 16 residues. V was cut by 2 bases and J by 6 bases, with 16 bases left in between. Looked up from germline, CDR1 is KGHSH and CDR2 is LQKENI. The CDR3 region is CASSPMGKGLAGELFF. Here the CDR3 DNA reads TGTGCCAGCTCACCAATGGGAAAGGGATTGGCCGGGGAGCTGTTTTTT.

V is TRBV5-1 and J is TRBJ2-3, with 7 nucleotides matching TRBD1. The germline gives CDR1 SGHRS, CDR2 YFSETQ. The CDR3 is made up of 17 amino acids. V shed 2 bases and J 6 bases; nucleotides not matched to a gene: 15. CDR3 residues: CASSFNPGQPAKDTQYF. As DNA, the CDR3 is TGCGCCAGCAGCTTCAATCCGGGACAGCCAGCAAAGGATACGCAGTATTTT.